This is a list of T cell receptor beta chains from one sample in a study of CD8+ T cells in alopecia areata. Data came from immunoSEQ multiplex PCR; TCRdb stores just in-frame clones and leaves some out. The sample consists of 110,000 or so clones, roughly two fifths of them appearing once. Sequenced: CD4+ T cells sorted from blood. The receptors were gathered from a human donor with alopecia areata. CDR3s include the opening cysteine and the closing phenylalanine or tryptophan. The D gene is left open where the match is weak. Clone size is stated in some rows and not others, as once, few, many or a class when expanded.

CDR3 protein: CASSLVGRESYNEQFF
CDR3 DNA: TGTGCCAGCAGCTTAGTAGGGCGGGAGAGTTACAATGAGCAGTTCTTC
CDR3 length: 16
V gene: TRBV7-9
clone size: few
D gene: TRBD2
J gene: TRBJ2-1

CDR3 protein: CASSLADGGGPLSTDTQYF
CDR3 DNA: TGCGCCAGCAGCCTTGCTGACGGCGGAGGGCCCTTAAGCACAGATACGCAGTATTTT
CDR3 length: 19
V gene: TRBV5-1
clone size: .
D gene: .
J gene: TRBJ2-3

CDR3 protein: CASSPGHSSEQYF
CDR3 DNA: TGTGCCAGCAGCCCGGGACACTCCTCCGAGCAGTACTTC
CDR3 length: 13
V gene: TRBV4-2
clone size: few
D gene: .
J gene: TRBJ2-7

CDR3 protein: CASSNRDRVYGYTF
CDR3 DNA: TGCGCCAGCAGCAACCGGGACAGGGTCTATGGCTACACCTTC
CDR3 length: 14
V gene: TRBV4-1
clone size: .
D gene: TRBD1
J gene: TRBJ1-2

CDR3 protein: CASSLEGQGGYGYTF
CDR3 DNA: TGCGCCAGCAGCTTGGAGGGACAGGGAGGCTATGGCTACACCTTC
CDR3 length: 15
V gene: TRBV5-1
clone size: .
D gene: TRBD1
J gene: TRBJ1-2

CDR3 protein: CASSLGAGIYEQYF
CDR3 DNA: TGCGCCAGCAGCTTGGGGGCAGGTATCTACGAGCAGTACTTC
CDR3 length: 14
V gene: TRBV5-1
clone size: .
D gene: .
J gene: TRBJ2-7

CDR3 protein: CAGGDSYQETQYF
CDR3 DNA: TGTGCCGGGGGCGACAGTTACCAAGAGACCCAGTACTTC
CDR3 length: 13
V gene: TRBV7-2
clone size: few
D gene: .
J gene: TRBJ2-5

CDR3 protein: CASSGRTGSNTGELFF
CDR3 DNA: TGCGCCAGCAGCGGTAGGACAGGCTCGAACACCGGGGAGCTGTTTTTT
CDR3 length: 16
V gene: TRBV5-1
clone size: few
D gene: TRBD1
J gene: TRBJ2-2

CDR3 protein: CSVEEPNQPQHF
CDR3 DNA: TGCAGCGTTGAAGAACCTAATCAGCCCCAGCATTTT
CDR3 length: 12
V gene: TRBV29-1
clone size: few
D gene: .
J gene: TRBJ1-5

CDR3 protein: CSVEGGIKQYF
CDR3 DNA: TGCAGCGTTGAGGGAGGTATCAAGCAGTACTTC
CDR3 length: 11
V gene: TRBV29-1
clone size: .
D gene: .
J gene: TRBJ2-7

CDR3 protein: CSANRKTGVYNEQFF
CDR3 DNA: TGCAGCGCGAACCGCAAAACAGGGGTCTACAATGAGCAGTTCTTC
CDR3 length: 15
V gene: TRBV29-1
clone size: .
D gene: TRBD1
J gene: TRBJ2-1

CDR3 protein: CASRLAGGRDTQYF
CDR3 DNA: TGTGCCAGCAGGTTAGCGGGAGGACGGGATACGCAGTATTTT
CDR3 length: 14
V gene: TRBV2
clone size: .
D gene: TRBD2
J gene: TRBJ2-3

CDR3 protein: CASPFSYGYTF
CDR3 DNA: TGCGCCAGCCCCTTTTCCTATGGCTACACCTTC
CDR3 length: 11
V gene: TRBV5-1
clone size: .
D gene: .
J gene: TRBJ1-2

CDR3 protein: CASSLGAAGNYGYTF
CDR3 DNA: TGTGCCAGCAGCTTAGGGGCCGCAGGGAACTATGGCTACACCTTC
CDR3 length: 15
V gene: TRBV7-9
clone size: .
D gene: .
J gene: TRBJ1-2

CDR3 protein: CASSPREGYTF
CDR3 DNA: TGTGCCAGCTCACCCAGGGAAGGCTACACCTTC
CDR3 length: 11
V gene: TRBV18
clone size: few
D gene: .
J gene: TRBJ1-2

CDR3 protein: CASESLAVPYEQYF
CDR3 DNA: TGTGCCAGCGAATCACTAGCGGTACCCTACGAGCAGTACTTC
CDR3 length: 14
V gene: TRBV27
clone size: .
D gene: TRBD2
J gene: TRBJ2-7

CDR3 protein: CASSAGSGVYEQYF
CDR3 DNA: TGTGCCAGCAGCGCCGGATCGGGAGTCTACGAGCAGTACTTC
CDR3 length: 14
V gene: TRBV9
clone size: .
D gene: .
J gene: TRBJ2-7

CDR3 protein: CASRMNTEAFF
CDR3 DNA: TGTGCCAGCAGAATGAACACTGAAGCTTTCTTT
CDR3 length: 11
V gene: TRBV2
clone size: .
D gene: .
J gene: TRBJ1-1

CDR3 protein: CASTGTGGETQYF
CDR3 DNA: TGTGCCAGCACAGGGACAGGGGGAGAGACCCAGTACTTC
CDR3 length: 13
V gene: TRBV25-1
clone size: .
D gene: TRBD1
J gene: TRBJ2-5

CDR3 protein: CASSWGLAPSREQFF
CDR3 DNA: TGTGCCAGCAGCTGGGGCCTAGCGCCCTCCCGGGAGCAGTTCTTC
CDR3 length: 15
V gene: TRBV5-4
clone size: once
D gene: .
J gene: TRBJ2-1

CDR3 protein: CSATGQMNTEAFF
CDR3 DNA: TGCAGCGCTACGGGACAGATGAACACTGAAGCTTTCTTT
CDR3 length: 13
V gene: TRBV29-1
clone size: few
D gene: TRBD1
J gene: TRBJ1-1

CDR3 protein: CASIEGGSVRETQYF
CDR3 DNA: TGTGCCAGCATCGAAGGAGGGTCCGTCAGGGAGACCCAGTACTTC
CDR3 length: 15
V gene: TRBV2
clone size: .
D gene: .
J gene: TRBJ2-5

CDR3 protein: CAWSVPTDTQYF
CDR3 DNA: TGTGCCTGGAGTGTACCTACAGATACGCAGTATTTT
CDR3 length: 12
V gene: TRBV30
clone size: few
D gene: .
J gene: TRBJ2-3

CDR3 protein: CASKQLSGTGFSAGANVLTF
CDR3 DNA: TGTGCCAGCAAACAACTGTCCGGGACAGGGTTCTCCGCCGGGGCCAACGTCCTGACTTTC
CDR3 length: 20
V gene: TRBV27
clone size: few
D gene: TRBD1
J gene: TRBJ2-6

CDR3 protein: CAWSSGAYEQYF
CDR3 DNA: TGTGCCTGGAGTTCCGGGGCGTACGAGCAGTACTTC
CDR3 length: 12
V gene: TRBV30
clone size: .
D gene: .
J gene: TRBJ2-7

CDR3 protein: CAVHTGELFF
CDR3 DNA: TGTGCCGTTCATACCGGGGAGCTGTTTTTT
CDR3 length: 10
V gene: TRBV7-9
clone size: few
D gene: .
J gene: TRBJ2-2

CDR3 protein: CASSQETTRMNTDTQYF
CDR3 DNA: TGCGCCAGCAGCCAAGAAACGACTCGGATGAACACAGATACGCAGTATTTT
CDR3 length: 17
V gene: TRBV4-1
clone size: .
D gene: .
J gene: TRBJ2-3

CDR3 protein: CASSLSGTGMETQYF
CDR3 DNA: TGCGCCAGCAGCCTTTCGGGGACAGGGATGGAGACCCAGTACTTC
CDR3 length: 15
V gene: TRBV5-1
clone size: few
D gene: TRBD1
J gene: TRBJ2-5

CDR3 protein: CASSHSGRGQPQHF
CDR3 DNA: TGCGCCAGCAGCCACTCGGGCCGGGGTCAGCCCCAGCATTTT
CDR3 length: 14
V gene: TRBV4-3
clone size: few
D gene: .
J gene: TRBJ1-5

CDR3 protein: CASSRDGYEQYF
CDR3 DNA: TGTGCCAGCAGTCGTGACGGCTACGAGCAGTACTTC
CDR3 length: 12
V gene: TRBV28
clone size: .
D gene: .
J gene: TRBJ2-7

CDR3 protein: CASTPQGVAYEQYF
CDR3 DNA: TGTGCCAGCACCCCACAGGGAGTAGCCTACGAGCAGTACTTC
CDR3 length: 14
V gene: TRBV27
clone size: .
D gene: .
J gene: TRBJ2-7

CDR3 protein: CASSKSSYEQYF
CDR3 DNA: TGTGCCAGTTCCAAGAGCTCCTACGAGCAGTACTTC
CDR3 length: 12
V gene: TRBV9
clone size: .
D gene: .
J gene: TRBJ2-7

CDR3 protein: CASSRSGLAHEQYF
CDR3 DNA: TGTGCCAGCAGCAGATCGGGACTAGCCCACGAGCAGTACTTC
CDR3 length: 14
V gene: TRBV28
clone size: .
D gene: TRBD2
J gene: TRBJ2-7

CDR3 protein: CASTEGQGAYEQYF
CDR3 DNA: TGCGCCAGCACCGAAGGACAGGGGGCCTACGAGCAGTACTTC
CDR3 length: 14
V gene: TRBV23-1
clone size: few
D gene: TRBD1
J gene: TRBJ2-7

CDR3 protein: CASSRSGTGELFF
CDR3 DNA: TGTGCCAGCAGTCGTAGCGGGACCGGGGAGCTGTTTTTT
CDR3 length: 13
V gene: TRBV7-2
clone size: .
D gene: TRBD2
J gene: TRBJ2-2

CDR3 protein: CASSLQAGDNEQFF
CDR3 DNA: TGCGCCAGCAGTCTTCAAGCGGGGGACAATGAGCAGTTCTTC
CDR3 length: 14
V gene: TRBV5-1
clone size: .
D gene: TRBD2
J gene: TRBJ2-1

CDR3 protein: CATLRDNEQFF
CDR3 DNA: TGTGCGACACTACGAGACAATGAGCAGTTCTTC
CDR3 length: 11
V gene: TRBV18
clone size: few
D gene: .
J gene: TRBJ2-1

CDR3 protein: CASSLTSVNTQYF
CDR3 DNA: TGTGCCAGCAGCTTAACTAGCGTGAATACGCAGTATTTT
CDR3 length: 13
V gene: TRBV11-2
clone size: .
D gene: TRBD2
J gene: TRBJ2-3

CDR3 protein: CASSFVDSQETQYF
CDR3 DNA: TGTGCCAGCAGCTTTGTTGACAGCCAAGAGACCCAGTACTTC
CDR3 length: 14
V gene: TRBV5-6
clone size: few
D gene: .
J gene: TRBJ2-5

CDR3 protein: CASSLTGVDGYTF
CDR3 DNA: TGCGCCAGCAGCTTGACAGGGGTCGATGGCTACACCTTC
CDR3 length: 13
V gene: TRBV5-1
clone size: few
D gene: TRBD1
J gene: TRBJ1-2

CDR3 protein: CASSLAGSYEQYF
CDR3 DNA: TGCGCCAGCAGCTTGGCGGGTTCCTACGAGCAGTACTTC
CDR3 length: 13
V gene: TRBV5-1
clone size: once
D gene: .
J gene: TRBJ2-7

CDR3 protein: CSGGTGVNEQYF
CDR3 DNA: TGCAGTGGCGGGACAGGGGTCAACGAGCAGTACTTC
CDR3 length: 12
V gene: TRBV29-1
clone size: .
D gene: TRBD1
J gene: TRBJ2-7

CDR3 protein: CASSSRGLWNEQFF
CDR3 DNA: TGTGCCAGCAGCTCGAGAGGTCTGTGGAATGAGCAGTTCTTC
CDR3 length: 14
V gene: TRBV7-2
clone size: few
D gene: .
J gene: TRBJ2-1

CDR3 protein: CASSFALGENIQYF
CDR3 DNA: TGCGCCAGCAGCTTTGCCCTGGGCGAAAACATTCAGTACTTC
CDR3 length: 14
V gene: TRBV5-1
clone size: .
D gene: .
J gene: TRBJ2-4